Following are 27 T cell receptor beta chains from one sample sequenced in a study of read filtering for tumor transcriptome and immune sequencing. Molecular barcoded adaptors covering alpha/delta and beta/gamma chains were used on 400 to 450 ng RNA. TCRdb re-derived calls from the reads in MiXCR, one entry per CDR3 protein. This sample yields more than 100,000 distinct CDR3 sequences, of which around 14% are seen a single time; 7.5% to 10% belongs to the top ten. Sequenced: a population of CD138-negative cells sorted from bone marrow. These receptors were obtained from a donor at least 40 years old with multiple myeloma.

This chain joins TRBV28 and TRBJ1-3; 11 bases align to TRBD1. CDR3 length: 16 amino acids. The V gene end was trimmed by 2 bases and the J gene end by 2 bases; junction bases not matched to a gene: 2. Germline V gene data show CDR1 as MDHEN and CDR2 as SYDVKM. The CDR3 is CASSLAGQGAGNTIYF. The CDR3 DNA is TGTGCCAGCAGTTTAGCGGGACAGGGGGCTGGAAACACCATATATTTT.

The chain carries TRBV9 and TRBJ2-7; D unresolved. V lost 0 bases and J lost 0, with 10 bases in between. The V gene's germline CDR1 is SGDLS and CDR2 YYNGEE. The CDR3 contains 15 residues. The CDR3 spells CASSVGNPYSYEQYF. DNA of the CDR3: TGTGCCAGCAGCGTAGGGAACCCATACTCCTACGAGCAGTACTTC.

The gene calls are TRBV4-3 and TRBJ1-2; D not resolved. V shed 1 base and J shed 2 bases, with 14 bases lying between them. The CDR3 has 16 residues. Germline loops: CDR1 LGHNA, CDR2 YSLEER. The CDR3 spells CASSQAPTRPNYGYTF. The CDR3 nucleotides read TGCGCCAGCAGCCAAGCCCCTACACGGCCGAACTATGGCTACACCTTC.

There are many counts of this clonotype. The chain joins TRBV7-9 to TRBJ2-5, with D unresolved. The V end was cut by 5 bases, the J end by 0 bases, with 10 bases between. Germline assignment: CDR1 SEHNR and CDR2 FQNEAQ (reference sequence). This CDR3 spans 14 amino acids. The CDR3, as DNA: TGTGCCAGCAGCCAACTCCGCGACCAAGAGACCCAGTACTTC. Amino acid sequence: CASSQLRDQETQYF.

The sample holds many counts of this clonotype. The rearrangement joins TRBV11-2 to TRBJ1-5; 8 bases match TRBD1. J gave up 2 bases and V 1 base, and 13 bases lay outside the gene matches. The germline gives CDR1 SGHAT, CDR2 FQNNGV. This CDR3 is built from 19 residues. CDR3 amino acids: CASSLGSGGAGGGNQPQHF. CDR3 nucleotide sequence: TGTGCCAGCAGCTTAGGGTCAGGGGGCGCGGGCGGCGGCAATCAGCCCCAGCATTTT. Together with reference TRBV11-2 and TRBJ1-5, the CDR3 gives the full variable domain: EAGVAQSPRYKIIEKRQSVAFWCNPISGHATLYWYQQILGQGPKLLIQFQNNGVVDDSQLPKDRFSAERLKGVDSTLKIQPAKLEDSAVYLCASSLGSGGAGGGNQPQHFGDGTRLSIL.

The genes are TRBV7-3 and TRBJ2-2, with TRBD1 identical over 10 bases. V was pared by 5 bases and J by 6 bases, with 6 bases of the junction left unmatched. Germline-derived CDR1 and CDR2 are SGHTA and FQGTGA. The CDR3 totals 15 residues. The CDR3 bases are TGTGCCAGCAGCCCGGACAGGGGGACGGCCGGGGAGCTGTTTTTT. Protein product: CASSPDRGTAGELFF.

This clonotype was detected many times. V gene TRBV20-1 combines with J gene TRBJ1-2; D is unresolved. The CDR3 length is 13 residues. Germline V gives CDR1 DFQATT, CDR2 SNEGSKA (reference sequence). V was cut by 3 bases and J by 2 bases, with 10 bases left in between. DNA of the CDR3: TGCAGTGCTAGGGTCGGGAGAAACTATGGCTACACCTTC. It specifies CSARVGRNYGYTF.

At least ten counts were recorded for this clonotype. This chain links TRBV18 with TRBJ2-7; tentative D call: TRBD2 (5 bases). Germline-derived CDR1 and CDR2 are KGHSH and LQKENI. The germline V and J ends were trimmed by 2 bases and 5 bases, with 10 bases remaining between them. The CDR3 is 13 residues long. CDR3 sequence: CASSPSRGDEQYF. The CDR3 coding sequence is TGTGCCAGCTCACCATCCCGGGGAGACGAGCAGTACTTC.

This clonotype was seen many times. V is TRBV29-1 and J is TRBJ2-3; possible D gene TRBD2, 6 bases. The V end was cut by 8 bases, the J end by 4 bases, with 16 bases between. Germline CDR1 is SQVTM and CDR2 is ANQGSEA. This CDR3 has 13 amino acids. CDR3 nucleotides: TGCAGCACCTGGGACTCCGCCCCAGATACGCAGTATTTT. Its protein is CSTWDSAPDTQYF.

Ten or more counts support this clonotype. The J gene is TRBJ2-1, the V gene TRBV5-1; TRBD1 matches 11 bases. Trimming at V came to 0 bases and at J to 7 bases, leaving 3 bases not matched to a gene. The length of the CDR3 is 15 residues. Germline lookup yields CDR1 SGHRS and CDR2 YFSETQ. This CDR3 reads CASSLGTGGSNEQFF. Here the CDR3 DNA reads TGCGCCAGCAGCTTGGGGACAGGGGGCTCAAATGAGCAGTTCTTC.

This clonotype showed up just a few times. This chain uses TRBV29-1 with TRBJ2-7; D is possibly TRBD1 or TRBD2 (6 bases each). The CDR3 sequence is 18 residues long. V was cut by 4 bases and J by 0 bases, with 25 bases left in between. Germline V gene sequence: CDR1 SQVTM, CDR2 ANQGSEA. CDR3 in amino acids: CSVVPRGRRSLGSYEQYF. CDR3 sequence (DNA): TGCAGCGTTGTTCCGAGGGGGAGGCGGAGTCTGGGCTCCTACGAGCAGTACTTC.

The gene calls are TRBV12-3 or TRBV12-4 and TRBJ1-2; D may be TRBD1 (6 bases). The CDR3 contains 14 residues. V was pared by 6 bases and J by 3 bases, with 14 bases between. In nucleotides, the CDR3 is TGTGCCAGCAGCCTCGGACAGATTGACTATGGCTACACCTTC. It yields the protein CASSLGQIDYGYTF.

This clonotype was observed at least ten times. The CDR3: CASSLVGSPSGANVLTF. DNA of the CDR3: TGTGCCAGCAGCTTAGTTGGCAGTCCCTCTGGGGCCAACGTCCTGACTTTC. The J gene is TRBJ2-6, the V gene TRBV7-2; no firm D call. CDR3 length equals 17 residues. Trimming removed 1 base at V and 0 bases at J, with 10 bases between. Germline CDR1 reads SGHTA; CDR2 reads FQGNSA.

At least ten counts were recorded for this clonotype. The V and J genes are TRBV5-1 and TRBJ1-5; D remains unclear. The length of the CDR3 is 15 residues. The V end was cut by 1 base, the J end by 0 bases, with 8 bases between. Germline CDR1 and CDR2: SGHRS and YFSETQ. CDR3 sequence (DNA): TGCGCCAGCAGCTTGCACGGCACTAGCAATCAGCCCCAGCATTTT. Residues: CASSLHGTSNQPQHF. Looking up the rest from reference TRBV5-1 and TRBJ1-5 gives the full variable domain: KAGVTQTPRYLIKTRGQQVTLSCSPISGHRSVSWYQQTPGQGLQFLFEYFSETQRNKGNFPGRFSGRQFSNSRSEMNVSTLELGDSALYLCASSLHGTSNQPQHFGDGTRLSIL.

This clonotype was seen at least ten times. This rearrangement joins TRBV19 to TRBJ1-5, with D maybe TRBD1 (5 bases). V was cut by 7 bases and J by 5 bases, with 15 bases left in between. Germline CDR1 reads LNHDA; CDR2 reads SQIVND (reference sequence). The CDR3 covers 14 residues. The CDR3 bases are TGTGCCAGTAAGGAGGGGCCCTTGGATCAGCCCCAGCATTTT. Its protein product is CASKEGPLDQPQHF.

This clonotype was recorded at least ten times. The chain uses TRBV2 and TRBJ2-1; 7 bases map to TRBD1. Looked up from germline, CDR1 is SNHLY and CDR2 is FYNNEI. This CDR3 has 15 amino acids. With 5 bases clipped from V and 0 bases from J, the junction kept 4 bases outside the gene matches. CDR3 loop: CASSPDRASYNEQFF. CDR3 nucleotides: TGTGCCAGCAGTCCAGACAGGGCCTCCTACAATGAGCAGTTCTTC.

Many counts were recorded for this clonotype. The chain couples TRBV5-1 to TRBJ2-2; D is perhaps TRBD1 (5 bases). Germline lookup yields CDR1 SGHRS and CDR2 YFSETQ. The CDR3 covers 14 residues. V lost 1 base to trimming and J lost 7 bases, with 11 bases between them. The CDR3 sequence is CASSLKGISGELFF. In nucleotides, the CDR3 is TGCGCCAGCAGCTTGAAGGGGATTAGCGGGGAGCTGTTTTTT.

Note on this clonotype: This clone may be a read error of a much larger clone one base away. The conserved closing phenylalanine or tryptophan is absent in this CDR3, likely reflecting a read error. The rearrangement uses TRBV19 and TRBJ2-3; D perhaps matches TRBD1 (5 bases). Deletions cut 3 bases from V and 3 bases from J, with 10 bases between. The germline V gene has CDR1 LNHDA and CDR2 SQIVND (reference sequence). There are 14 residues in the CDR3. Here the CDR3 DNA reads TGTGCCAGTAGTATCCGCAGACAGACAGATACGCAGTATCTT. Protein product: CASSIRRQTDTQYL.

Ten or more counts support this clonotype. Here the CDR3 reads CSARGVGGGYEQYF. In DNA form, the CDR3 reads TGCAGTGCTAGGGGAGTAGGGGGCGGATACGAGCAGTACTTC. The V gene is TRBV20-1, the J gene TRBJ2-7, with 7 nucleotides matching TRBD1. Germline lookup yields CDR1 DFQATT and CDR2 SNEGSKA (reference sequence). This CDR3 comprises 14 residues. Trimming cost V 3 bases and J 4 bases; bases outside gene matches: 9.

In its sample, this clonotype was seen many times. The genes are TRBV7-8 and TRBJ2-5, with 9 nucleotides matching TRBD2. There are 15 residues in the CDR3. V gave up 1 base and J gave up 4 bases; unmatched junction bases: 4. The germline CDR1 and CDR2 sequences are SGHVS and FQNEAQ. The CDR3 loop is CASSLVAGAGETQYF. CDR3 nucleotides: TGTGCCAGCAGCTTAGTAGCGGGAGCTGGAGAGACCCAGTACTTC.

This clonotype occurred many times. Here the CDR3 DNA reads TGTGCCAGCAGTCCTCCGGGTAGCGGGAGAGGGGAGACCCAGTACTTC. It codes for CASSPPGSGRGETQYF. The chain combines TRBV12-3 or TRBV12-4 with TRBJ2-5, with 9 positions matching TRBD2. CDR3 length: 16 residues. V was pared by 5 bases and J by 5 bases, with 12 bases of the junction left unmatched.

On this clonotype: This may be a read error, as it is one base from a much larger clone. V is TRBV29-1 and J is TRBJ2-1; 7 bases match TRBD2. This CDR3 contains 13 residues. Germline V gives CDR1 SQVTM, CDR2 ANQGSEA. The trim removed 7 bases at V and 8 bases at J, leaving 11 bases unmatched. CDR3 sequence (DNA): TGCAGCGGACGGGCTGGCGGGAGCTATGAGCAGTTCTTC. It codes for CSGRAGGSYEQFF.

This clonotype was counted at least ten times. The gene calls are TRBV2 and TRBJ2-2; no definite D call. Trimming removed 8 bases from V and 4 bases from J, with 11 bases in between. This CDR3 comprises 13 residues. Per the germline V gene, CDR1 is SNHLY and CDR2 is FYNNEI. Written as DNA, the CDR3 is TGTGCCAGCCTGGACCGCTTCACCGGGGAGCTGTTTTTT. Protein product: CASLDRFTGELFF.

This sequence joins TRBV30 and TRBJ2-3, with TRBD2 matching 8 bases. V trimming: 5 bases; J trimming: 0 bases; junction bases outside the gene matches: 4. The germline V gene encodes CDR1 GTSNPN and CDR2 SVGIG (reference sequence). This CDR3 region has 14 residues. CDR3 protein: CAWGLAGSTDTQYF. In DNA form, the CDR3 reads TGTGCCTGGGGATTAGCGGGGAGCACAGATACGCAGTATTTT.

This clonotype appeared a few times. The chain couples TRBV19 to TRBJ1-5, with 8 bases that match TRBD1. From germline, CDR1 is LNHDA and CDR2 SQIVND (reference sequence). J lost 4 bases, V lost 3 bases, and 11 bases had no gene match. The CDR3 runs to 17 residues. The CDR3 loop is CASSIGVPGQVNQPQHF. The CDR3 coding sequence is TGTGCCAGTAGTATTGGTGTGCCGGGACAGGTGAATCAGCCCCAGCATTTT.

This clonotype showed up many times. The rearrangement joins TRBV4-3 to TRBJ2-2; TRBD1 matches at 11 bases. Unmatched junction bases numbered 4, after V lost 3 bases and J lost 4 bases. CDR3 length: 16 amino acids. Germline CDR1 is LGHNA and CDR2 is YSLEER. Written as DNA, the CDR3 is TGCGCCAGCAGCCACGGACAGGGGGCTAGCACCGGGGAGCTGTTTTTT. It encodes CASSHGQGASTGELFF.

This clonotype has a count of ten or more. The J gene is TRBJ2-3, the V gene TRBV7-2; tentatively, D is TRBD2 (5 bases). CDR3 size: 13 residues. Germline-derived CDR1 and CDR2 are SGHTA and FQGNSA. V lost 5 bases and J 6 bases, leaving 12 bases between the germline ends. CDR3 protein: CASSLGLLDTQYF. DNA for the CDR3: TGTGCCAGCAGCCTTGGACTCCTGGATACGCAGTATTTT.